A selection of T cell receptor beta chains follows, all from one sample in a study of cytotoxic CD8 clonotypes in ibrutinib-treated CLL. Profiling relied on immunoSEQ multiplex PCR, and the TCRdb table lists in-frame clones only, not all of them. The sample lists over 75,000 clones; almost 80% were seen once. This material consisted of PBMCs, taken after 12 months of ibrutinib treatment. The receptors come from a human donor with chronic lymphocytic leukemia. CDR3s include the opening cysteine and the closing phenylalanine or tryptophan. D genes are given only for firm matches. The size field is filled for only some rows; it gives once, few, many or a size class.

-	TRBJ2-5	-	TRBV5-6	CASSLAGNRETQYF	TGTGCCAGCAGCTTGGCGGGTAACCGGGAGACCCAGTACTTC
-	TRBJ1-1	-	TRBV19	CASSQGTGAEAFF	TGTGCCAGTAGTCAAGGGACGGGCGCTGAAGCTTTCTTT
-	TRBJ2-3	-	TRBV7-2	CASSLVGGTSDTQYF	TGTGCCAGCAGCTTAGTCGGGGGCACCTCAGATACGCAGTATTTT
-	TRBJ2-7	-	TRBV29-1	CSVEGKRYEQYF	TGCAGCGTTGAGGGCAAAAGGTACGAGCAGTACTTC
TRBD1	TRBJ1-4	-	TRBV5-5	CASSLDVRGEEKLFF	TGTGCCAGCAGCTTGGATGTCAGGGGGGAGGAAAAACTGTTTTTT
-	TRBJ1-1	-	TRBV7-9	CASSFVEGTEAFF	TGTGCCAGCAGCTTTGTTGAGGGCACTGAAGCTTTCTTT
TRBD1	TRBJ2-7	-	TRBV6-5	CASSRPGTGVEQYF	TGTGCCAGCAGCCGTCCCGGGACAGGGGTTGAGCAGTACTTC
-	TRBJ2-3	-	TRBV7-3	CASSLIGTRTDTQYF	TGTGCCAGCAGCTTGATTGGGACACGCACAGATACGCAGTATTTT
-	TRBJ1-5	-	TRBV5-1	CASSLTTGSNQPQHF	TGCGCCAGCAGCTTGACTACAGGGAGCAATCAGCCCCAGCATTTT
-	TRBJ2-1	-	TRBV4-1	CASSREYPPVSYNEQFF	TGCGCCAGCAGCCGCGAGTACCCCCCAGTCTCCTACAATGAGCAGTTCTTC
TRBD2	TRBJ2-3	-	TRBV7-2	CASKISGGFLDTQYF	TGTGCCAGCAAAATTAGCGGGGGTTTTCTGGATACGCAGTATTTT
TRBD1	TRBJ2-7	-	TRBV10-1	CASSEPGQGSYEQYF	TGCGCCAGCAGTGAGCCGGGACAGGGGTCCTACGAGCAGTACTTC
-	TRBJ2-7	-	TRBV25-1	CATKAERTYEQYF	TGTGCCACCAAAGCAGAGAGGACCTACGAGCAGTACTTC
TRBD1	TRBJ2-3	-	TRBV5-1	CASSVPTGGTDTQYF	TGCGCCAGCAGCGTACCTACAGGGGGCACAGATACGCAGTATTTT
TRBD1	TRBJ2-5	-	TRBV4-1	CASSQATGAGPGGTQYF	TGCGCCAGCAGCCAAGCGACAGGGGCCGGTCCCGGGGGGACCCAGTACTTC
-	TRBJ2-7	-	TRBV7-9	CASSRRDEQYF	TGTGCCAGCAGCCGGCGGGACGAGCAGTACTTC
-	TRBJ1-5	-	TRBV6-1	CASSEVDSQPQHF	TGTGCCAGCAGTGAAGTCGACAGCCAGCCCCAGCATTTT
-	TRBJ2-7	once	TRBV5-4	CASSSGGRGYVYEQYF	TGTGCCAGCAGCTCGGGGGGCAGGGGATATGTTTACGAGCAGTACTTC
-	TRBJ2-2	-	TRBV14	CASSGAFGANTGELFF	TGTGCCAGCAGCGGAGCGTTCGGAGCAAACACCGGGGAGCTGTTTTTT
-	TRBJ2-7	-	TRBV6-6	CASGGRRGEQYF	TGTGCCAGCGGAGGGAGACGGGGCGAGCAGTACTTC
-	TRBJ2-2	-	TRBV7-3	CASSYAGAAGELFF	TGTGCCAGCAGCTACGCAGGGGCGGCCGGGGAGCTGTTTTTT
TRBD1	TRBJ1-4	few	TRBV7-8	CASSPGEDRGGEKLFF	TGTGCCAGCAGCCCCGGGGAGGACAGGGGGGGTGAAAAACTGTTTTTT
TRBD1	TRBJ1-6	-	TRBV18	CASPLPGQGNSPLHF	TGTGCCAGCCCCTTACCGGGACAGGGTAATTCACCCCTCCACTTT
-	TRBJ1-1	few	TRBV7-9	CASSDNTEAFF	TGTGCCAGCAGCGATAACACTGAAGCTTTCTTT
-	TRBJ2-3	-	TRBV7-2	CASSHQKDGTDTQYF	TGTGCCAGCAGCCATCAAAAGGACGGAACAGATACGCAGTATTTT
TRBD1	TRBJ1-2	-	TRBV19	CASKLTRGQGAYGYTF	TGTGCCAGTAAATTGACAAGGGGACAGGGGGCCTATGGCTACACCTTC
-	TRBJ1-2	few	TRBV30	CAWSVYREKIYTF	TGTGCCTGGAGTGTGTACAGGGAAAAAATCTACACCTTC
-	TRBJ1-1	-	TRBV5-1	CASSLGGLNTEAFF	TGCGCCAGCAGCTTGGGGGGATTGAACACTGAAGCTTTCTTT
-	TRBJ2-5	-	TRBV18	CASSPREETQYF	TGTGCCAGCTCACCCCGCGAGGAGACCCAGTACTTC
-	TRBJ2-5	-	TRBV5-4	CASSLGQILETQYF	TGTGCCAGCAGCTTGGGCCAAATCTTGGAGACCCAGTACTTC
TRBD1	TRBJ1-5	-	TRBV6-5	CASRSGGDNQPQHF	TGTGCCAGCAGATCAGGGGGAGACAATCAGCCCCAGCATTTT
-	TRBJ2-2	-	TRBV5-1	CATSPTSNTGELFF	TGCGCCACCTCCCCCACTTCGAACACCGGGGAGCTGTTTTTT
-	TRBJ2-7	-	TRBV7-9	CASSASGGASSYEQYF	TGTGCCAGCAGCGCCTCCGGAGGGGCCAGCTCCTACGAGCAGTACTTC
-	TRBJ2-6	-	TRBV14	CASSQGRYSGANVLTF	TGTGCCAGCAGCCAAGGGCGGTACTCTGGGGCCAACGTCCTGACTTTC
TRBD1	TRBJ1-3	-	TRBV6-1	CASHDRGTGNTIYF	TGTGCCAGCCATGACAGGGGGACTGGAAACACCATATATTTT
-	TRBJ2-2	many	TRBV25-1	CASKLTGELFF	TGTGCCAGCAAACTCACCGGGGAGCTGTTTTTT
TRBD2	TRBJ2-3	few	TRBV6-5	CASSYGAGGYTQYF	TGTGCCAGCAGTTACGGAGCGGGGGGCTATACGCAGTATTTT
TRBD2	TRBJ2-2	few	TRBV5-1	CASSLRGLAGDALNTGELFF	TGCGCCAGCAGCTTGAGGGGACTAGCGGGGGACGCGCTAAACACCGGGGAGCTGTTTTTT
-	TRBJ1-1	-	TRBV18	CASSPKGASTEAFF	TGTGCCAGCTCACCGAAAGGGGCGTCAACTGAAGCTTTCTTT
TRBD1	TRBJ2-3	-	TRBV5-1	CASSQTGSSTDTQYF	TGCGCCAGCAGTCAGACAGGGAGTAGTACGGATACGCAGTATTTT
-	TRBJ1-2	-	TRBV5-4	CASSFHQVGGYTF	TGTGCCAGCAGCTTTCATCAGGTGGGCGGCTACACCTTC
TRBD1	TRBJ1-3	-	TRBV9	CASSPLQGFSSGNTIYF	TGTGCCAGCAGTCCATTACAGGGGTTCTCGTCTGGAAACACCATATATTTT
-	TRBJ2-7	-	TRBV6-5	CASSERLTLYEQYF	TGTGCCAGCAGCGAGAGACTGACACTTTACGAGCAGTACTTC
-	TRBJ2-3	-	TRBV6-5	CASSTRETQYF	TGTGCCAGCAGTACCCGGGAAACGCAGTATTTT
-	TRBJ2-1	-	TRBV10-2	CASKLAQDNEQFF	TGCGCCAGCAAACTAGCTCAGGACAATGAGCAGTTCTTC
-	TRBJ1-3	many	TRBV13	CASSLRGFGNTIYF	TGTGCCAGCAGCCTCCGGGGGTTTGGAAACACCATATATTTT
TRBD1	TRBJ2-6	-	TRBV5-1	CASSGLGTVSGANVLTF	TGCGCCAGCAGCGGCCTGGGGACAGTTTCTGGGGCCAACGTCCTGACTTTC
-	TRBJ2-4	-	TRBV19	CASSMGPAKNIQYF	TGTGCCAGTAGTATGGGACCAGCCAAAAACATTCAGTACTTC
-	TRBJ1-2	-	TRBV5-1	CASSPDRTYGYTF	TGCGCCAGCAGCCCAGACAGGACCTATGGCTACACCTTC
-	TRBJ2-1	-	TRBV11-1	CASSLPLARNEQFF	TGTGCCAGCAGCTTACCACTAGCCCGGAATGAGCAGTTCTTC
TRBD2	TRBJ2-5	-	TRBV10-1	CASSMTSGAQETQYF	TGCGCCAGCAGTATGACTAGCGGGGCCCAAGAGACCCAGTACTTC
-	TRBJ2-6	once	TRBV18	CASSADTSGANVLTF	TGTGCCAGCTCAGCGGACACCTCTGGGGCCAACGTCCTGACTTTC
-	TRBJ1-5	few	TRBV6-6	CASSLRGPGNQPQHF	TGTGCCAGCAGCCTCAGGGGTCCCGGCAATCAGCCCCAGCATTTT
-	TRBJ2-2	-	TRBV5-1	CASKGGLDTGELFF	TGCGCCAGCAAAGGGGGGCTGGACACCGGGGAGCTGTTTTTT
-	TRBJ1-1	-	TRBV19	CASSRTPGQTEAFF	TGTGCCAGTAGTAGGACACCCGGCCAAACTGAAGCTTTCTTT
-	TRBJ2-2	-	TRBV28	CASKLTGPNTGELFF	TGTGCCAGCAAATTGACGGGGCCGAACACCGGGGAGCTGTTTTTT
TRBD1	TRBJ2-7	-	TRBV4-1	CASSPRQGSYEQYF	TGCGCCAGCAGTCCCCGACAGGGGTCCTACGAGCAGTACTTC
-	TRBJ1-4	-	TRBV6-5	CASSRASTNEKLFF	TGTGCCAGCAGCAGGGCTTCAACTAATGAAAAACTGTTTTTT
TRBD1	TRBJ1-6	-	TRBV5-1	CASSSGQNNSPLHF	TGCGCCAGCAGCTCGGGACAGAATAATTCACCCCTCCACTTT